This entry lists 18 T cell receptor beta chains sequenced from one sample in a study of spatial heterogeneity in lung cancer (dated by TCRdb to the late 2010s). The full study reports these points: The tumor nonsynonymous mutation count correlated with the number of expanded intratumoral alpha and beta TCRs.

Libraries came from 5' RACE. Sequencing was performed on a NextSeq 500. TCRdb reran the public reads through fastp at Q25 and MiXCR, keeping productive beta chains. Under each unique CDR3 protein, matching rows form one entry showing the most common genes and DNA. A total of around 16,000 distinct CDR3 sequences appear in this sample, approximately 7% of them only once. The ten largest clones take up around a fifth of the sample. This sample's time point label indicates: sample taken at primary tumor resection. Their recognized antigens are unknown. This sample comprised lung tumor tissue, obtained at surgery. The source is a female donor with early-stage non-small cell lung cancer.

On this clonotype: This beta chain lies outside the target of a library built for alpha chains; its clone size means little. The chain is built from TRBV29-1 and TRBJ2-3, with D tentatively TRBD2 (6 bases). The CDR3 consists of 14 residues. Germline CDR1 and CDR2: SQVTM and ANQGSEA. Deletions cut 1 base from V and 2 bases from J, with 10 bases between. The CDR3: CSVEVAVYTDTQYF. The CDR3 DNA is TGCAGCGTTGAAGTAGCGGTGTACACAGATACGCAGTATTTT.

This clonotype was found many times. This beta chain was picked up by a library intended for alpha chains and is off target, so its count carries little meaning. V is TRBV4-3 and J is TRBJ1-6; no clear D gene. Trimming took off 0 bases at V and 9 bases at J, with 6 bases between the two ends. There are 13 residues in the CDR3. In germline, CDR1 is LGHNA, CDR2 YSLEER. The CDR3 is CASSQDGSSPLHF. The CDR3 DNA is TGCGCCAGCAGCCAAGATGGCAGTTCACCCCTCCACTTT.

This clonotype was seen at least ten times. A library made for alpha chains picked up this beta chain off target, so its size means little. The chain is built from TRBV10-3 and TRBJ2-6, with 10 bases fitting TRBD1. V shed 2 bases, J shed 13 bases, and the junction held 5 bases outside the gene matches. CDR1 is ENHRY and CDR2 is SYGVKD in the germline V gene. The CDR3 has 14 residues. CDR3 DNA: TGTGCCATCAGTGAGGGGACAGGGGATAGGGTCCTGACTTTC. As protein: CAISEGTGDRVLTF.

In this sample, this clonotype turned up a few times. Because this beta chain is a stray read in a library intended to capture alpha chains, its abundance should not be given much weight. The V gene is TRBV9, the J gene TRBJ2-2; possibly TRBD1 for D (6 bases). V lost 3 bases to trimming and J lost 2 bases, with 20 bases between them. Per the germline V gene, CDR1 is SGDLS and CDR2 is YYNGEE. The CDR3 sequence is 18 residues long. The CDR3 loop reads CASSATQGPWKNTGELFF. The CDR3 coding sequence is TGTGCCAGCAGCGCCACACAGGGACCCTGGAAAAACACCGGGGAGCTGTTTTTT.

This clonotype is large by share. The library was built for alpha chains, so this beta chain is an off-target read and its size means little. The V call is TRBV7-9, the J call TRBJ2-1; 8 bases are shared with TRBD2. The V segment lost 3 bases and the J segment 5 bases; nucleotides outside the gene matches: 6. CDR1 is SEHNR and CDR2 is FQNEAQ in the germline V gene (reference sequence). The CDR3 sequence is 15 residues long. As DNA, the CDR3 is TGTGCCAGCAGCTTCGGAATAGCGGGGAACAATGAGCAGTTCTTC. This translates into CASSFGIAGNNEQFF. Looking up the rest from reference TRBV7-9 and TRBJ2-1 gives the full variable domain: DTGVSQNPRHKITKRGQNVTFRCDPISEHNRLYWYRQTLGQGPEFLTYFQNEAQLEKSRLLSDRFSAERPKGSFSTLEIQRTEQGDSAMYLCASSFGIAGNNEQFFGPGTRLTVL.

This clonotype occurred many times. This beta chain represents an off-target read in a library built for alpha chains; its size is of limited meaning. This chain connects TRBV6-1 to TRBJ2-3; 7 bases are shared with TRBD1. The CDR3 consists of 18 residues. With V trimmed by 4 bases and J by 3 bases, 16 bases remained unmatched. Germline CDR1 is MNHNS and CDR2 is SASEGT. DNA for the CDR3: TGTGCCAGCAGTGCCGGACGCACGACAGGGCGGAGGACAGATACGCAGTATTTT. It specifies CASSAGRTTGRRTDTQYF.

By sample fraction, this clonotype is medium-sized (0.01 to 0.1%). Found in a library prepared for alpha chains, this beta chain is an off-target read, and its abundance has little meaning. The CDR3, as DNA: TGTGCCAGCAGCCAAGACGTGACTAGCGGGGCCAATGAGCAGTTCTTC. This sequence encodes CASSQDVTSGANEQFF. This chain uses TRBV4-2 with TRBJ2-1, with TRBD2 identical over 11 bases. V dropped 0 bases and J dropped 6; count of bases not matched to a gene: 4. Germline CDR1 LGHNA, CDR2 YNFKEQ. The CDR3 is 16 residues long.

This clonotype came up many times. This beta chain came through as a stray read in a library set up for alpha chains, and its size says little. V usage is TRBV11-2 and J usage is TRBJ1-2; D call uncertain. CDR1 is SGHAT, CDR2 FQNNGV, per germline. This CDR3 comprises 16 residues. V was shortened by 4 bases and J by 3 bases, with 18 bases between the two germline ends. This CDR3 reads CASSSLHGRHYYGYTF. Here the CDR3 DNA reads TGTGCCAGCAGCTCCCTACATGGACGGCATTACTATGGCTACACCTTC. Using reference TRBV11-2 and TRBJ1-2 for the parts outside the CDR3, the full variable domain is EAGVAQSPRYKIIEKRQSVAFWCNPISGHATLYWYQQILGQGPKLLIQFQNNGVVDDSQLPKDRFSAERLKGVDSTLKIQPAKLEDSAVYLCASSSLHGRHYYGYTFGSGTRLTVV.

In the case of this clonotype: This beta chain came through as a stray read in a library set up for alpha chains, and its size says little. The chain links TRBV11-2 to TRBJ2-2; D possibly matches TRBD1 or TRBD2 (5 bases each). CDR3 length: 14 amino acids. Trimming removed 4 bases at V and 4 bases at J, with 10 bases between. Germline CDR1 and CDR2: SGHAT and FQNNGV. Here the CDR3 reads CASSSGRATGELFF. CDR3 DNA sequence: TGTGCCAGCAGCTCGGGACGGGCCACCGGGGAGCTGTTTTTT. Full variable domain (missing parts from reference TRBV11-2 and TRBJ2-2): EAGVAQSPRYKIIEKRQSVAFWCNPISGHATLYWYQQILGQGPKLLIQFQNNGVVDDSQLPKDRFSAERLKGVDSTLKIQPAKLEDSAVYLCASSSGRATGELFFGEGSRLTVL.

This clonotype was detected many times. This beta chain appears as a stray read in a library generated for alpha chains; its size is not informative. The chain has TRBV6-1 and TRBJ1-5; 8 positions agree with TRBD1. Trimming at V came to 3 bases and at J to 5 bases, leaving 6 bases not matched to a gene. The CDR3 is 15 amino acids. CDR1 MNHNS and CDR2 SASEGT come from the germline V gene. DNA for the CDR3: TGTGCCAGCAGTGAGCCAAGACAGGGGTATCAGCCCCAGCATTTT. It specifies CASSEPRQGYQPQHF.

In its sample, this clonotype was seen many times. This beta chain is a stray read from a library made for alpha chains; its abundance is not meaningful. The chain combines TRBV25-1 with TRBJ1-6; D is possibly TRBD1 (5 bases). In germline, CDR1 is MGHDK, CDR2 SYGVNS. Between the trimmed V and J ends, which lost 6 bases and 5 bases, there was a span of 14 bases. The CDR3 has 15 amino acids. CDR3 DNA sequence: TGTGCCAGCAGGACGGGAGACAGAAATAATTCACCCCTCCACTTT. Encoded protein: CASRTGDRNNSPLHF.

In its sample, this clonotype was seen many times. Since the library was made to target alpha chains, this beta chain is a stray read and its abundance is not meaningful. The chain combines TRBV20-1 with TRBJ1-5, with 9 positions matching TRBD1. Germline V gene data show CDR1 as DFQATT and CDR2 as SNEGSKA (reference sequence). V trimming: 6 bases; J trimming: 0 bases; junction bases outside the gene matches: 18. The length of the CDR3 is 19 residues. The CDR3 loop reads CSAEGQGRGGRYSNQPQHF. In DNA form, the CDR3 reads TGCAGTGCAGAGGGACAGGGACGGGGAGGAAGGTATAGCAATCAGCCCCAGCATTTT.

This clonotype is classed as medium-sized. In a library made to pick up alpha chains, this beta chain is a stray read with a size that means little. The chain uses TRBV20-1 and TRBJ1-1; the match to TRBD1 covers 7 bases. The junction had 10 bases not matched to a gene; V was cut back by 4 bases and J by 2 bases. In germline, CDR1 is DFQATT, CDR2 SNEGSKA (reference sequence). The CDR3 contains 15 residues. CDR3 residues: CSATLQGGPNTEAFF. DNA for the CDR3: TGCAGTGCTACCCTACAAGGGGGCCCTAACACTGAAGCTTTCTTT.

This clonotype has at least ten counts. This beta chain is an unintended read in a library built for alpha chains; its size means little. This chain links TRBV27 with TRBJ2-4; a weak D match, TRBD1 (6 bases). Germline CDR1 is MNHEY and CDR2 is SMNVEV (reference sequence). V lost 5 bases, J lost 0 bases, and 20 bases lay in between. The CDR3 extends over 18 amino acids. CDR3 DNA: TGTGCCAGCAGTCCCTTCCCCTTGACAGGACTAGCCAAAAACATTCAGTACTTC. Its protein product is CASSPFPLTGLAKNIQYF.

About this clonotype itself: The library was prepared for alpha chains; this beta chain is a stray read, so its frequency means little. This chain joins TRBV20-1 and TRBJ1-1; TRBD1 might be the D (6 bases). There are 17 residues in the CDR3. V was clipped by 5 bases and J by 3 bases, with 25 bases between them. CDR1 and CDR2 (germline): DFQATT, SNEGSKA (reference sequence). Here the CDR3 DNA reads TGCAGTGCTGTAGAGACCGGTACAGGGTCAAGTTACACTGAAGCTTTCTTT. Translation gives CSAVETGTGSSYTEAFF.

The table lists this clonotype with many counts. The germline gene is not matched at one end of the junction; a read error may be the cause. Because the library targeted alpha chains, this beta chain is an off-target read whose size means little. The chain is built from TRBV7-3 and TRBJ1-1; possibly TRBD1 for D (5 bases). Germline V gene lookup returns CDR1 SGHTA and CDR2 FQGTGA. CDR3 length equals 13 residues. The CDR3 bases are TGTGCCAGCAGGTTAAGCAGGGACACTGAAGCTTTCTTT. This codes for CASRLSRDTEAFF.

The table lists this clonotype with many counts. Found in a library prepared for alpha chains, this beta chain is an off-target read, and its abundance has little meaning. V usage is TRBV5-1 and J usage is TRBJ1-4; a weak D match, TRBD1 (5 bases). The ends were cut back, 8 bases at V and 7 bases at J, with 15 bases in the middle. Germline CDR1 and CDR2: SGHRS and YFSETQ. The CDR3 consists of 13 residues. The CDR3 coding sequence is TGCGCCAGTGGGGCAGGGCTTCGTGAAAAACTGTTTTTT. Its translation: CASGAGLREKLFF.

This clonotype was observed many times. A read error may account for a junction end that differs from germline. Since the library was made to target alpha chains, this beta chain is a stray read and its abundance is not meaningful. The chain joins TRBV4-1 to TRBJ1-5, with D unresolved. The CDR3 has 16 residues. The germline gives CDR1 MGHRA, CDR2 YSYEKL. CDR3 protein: CASSQDPGNSHQPQHF. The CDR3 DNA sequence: TGCGCCAGCAGCCAAGACCCAGGAAATAGCCATCAGCCCCAGCATTTT.